This T cell receptor (beta chain) was recorded in a study of metastatic and nonmetastatic thyroid tumors. Study overall: Repertoire comparison spanned blood and tumor or nodule tissue of malignant and benign thyroid patients. Regarding the study as a whole: In blood and tumor, TCR beta diversity was reportedly significantly higher in malignant thyroid tumors than in benign nodules.

V lost 2 bases and J 1 base, leaving 15 bases between the germline ends. Per germline, CDR1 DFQATT and CDR2 SNEGSKA (reference sequence). CDR3 length: 16 amino acids. None of the patients had undergone any treatment ahead of thyroid surgery. MiXCR reprocessed the PCR reads for TCRdb. The sample holds approximately 42,000 clones; less than 25% are singletons and the top ten take approximately 15%. This clone was seen ten or more times. Its specificity is not known. Sequenced sample: tumor tissue. This chain joins TRBV20-1 and TRBJ2-1; D possibly matches TRBD1 or TRBD2 (6 bases each). The source of this sequence is a female donor with papillary thyroid cancer or a benign thyroid nodule (not recorded which). Some clones in this sample may be carry-over from other donors' samples. The CDR3 bases are TGCAGTGCTAGACCCCTCGAGGGGGGTTCCTACAATGAGCAGTTCTTC. Translating gives CSARPLEGGSYNEQFF.